This T cell receptor beta chain came from a study of T cells in Graves' hyperthyroidism and ophthalmopathy (dated by TCRdb to about 2019). At the level of the whole study: Peripheral blood samples were taken at initial diagnosis, before any treatment was given. To identify distinguishing TCR V-J signatures, a discovery cohort of about 95 patients was used, comprising roughly 45 with Graves' ophthalmopathy and approximately 58 with stable Graves' hyperthyroidism. Prospective prediction of ophthalmopathy was tested in an independent validation cohort consisting of some 18 hyperthyroidism patients and 17 patients who later progressed to ophthalmopathy. For training and testing, the roughly 97 patients in the discovery cohort were randomly divided in a 7:3 ratio. In addition, the study compared T-cell repertoires in thyroid tissue and in blood from 6 or 7 Graves' hyperthyroidism patients. Once sampling was done, hyperthyroidism patients were given methimazole at a starting dose of 30 mg daily, whereas ophthalmopathy patients were given high-dose intravenous methylprednisolone. The paper reports TCR Vbeta CDR3 sequencing of about 140 peripheral blood samples: under 45 ophthalmopathy, under 80 hyperthyroidism and 17 progressor patients. The paper as a whole reports these results and caveats: Ophthalmopathy was separated from stable hyperthyroidism by a 13 V-J signature model, with approximately 89% sensitivity and 81% to 82% specificity obtained in cross-validation and 80%/75% obtained in testing. No statistical method was used to fix the sample size in advance, and group allocation was not hidden from the investigators. In validation, the model predicted progression to ophthalmopathy a median of roughly 6.1 months before onset, with over 60% sensitivity and roughly 79% specificity. Most expanded thyroid clonotypes (frequency above 0.001) were also detected in blood, a finding suggesting that blood repertoires may reflect thyroid immune responses.

The hyperthyroidism patients were between 18 and 65 years old and newly diagnosed, with a disease duration of less than 2 months. Any patient with an uncontrolled infection, another autoimmune disease, pregnancy or lactation was excluded. Diagnoses relied on clinical symptoms, serum thyroxine and TRAb, thyroid ultrasound and orbital computed tomography. For progressor patients, blood was drawn at the first diagnosis of hyperthyroidism, before any ophthalmopathy symptoms had appeared. Ficoll-Paque density gradient centrifugation was used to isolate PBMCs from about 10 ml of fresh peripheral blood. Progressor patients were defined as those initially diagnosed with Graves' hyperthyroidism in whom ophthalmopathy developed during follow-up. Total RNA was extracted with Trizol reagent, and quality was checked on an Agilent 2100 Bioanalyzer. According to the germline V gene, CDR1 reads MNHNS and CDR2 reads SASEGT. V loses 6 bases, J loses 5 bases, and the germline ends lie 10 bases apart. Its CDR3 holds 12 amino acids, cysteine through phenylalanine. Only the CDR3 region is kept as DNA, spanning 36 bases read in frame from base 1.

The TCR beta CDR3 regions were amplified from RNA transcripts. For the first round of RT-PCR on the TCR CDR3, the HTBI primer set was used together with the Qiagen OneStep RT-PCR kit. Libraries were constructed in a second round of multiplex PCR, after which size selection and purification were carried out. Libraries were sequenced paired-end with 100 bp reads on an Illumina HiSeq2000. The authors' pipeline ran thus. SOAPnuke was used to process the raw data, throwing out any read that contained adapters or uncalled bases, had a mean Phred below 15, or lacked an exact constant-primer or identifier match. COPE v1.2.5 was used to merge high-quality paired reads, and clonotypes were defined as unique nucleotide sequences. Clonotypes were aligned to IMGT TRBV, TRBD and TRBJ reference segments using MiTCR v1.1. The analysis was restricted to V-J combinations with a frequency above 0.0001, which together covered just over 99% of the repertoires. The TCS score was defined as the ratio of F50 (clonal expansion) to E x V (chaos), calculated using BLOSUM62-based TCRdist between CDR3 peptides within each V-J. Welch's t-statistics and random forest reduced around 520 V-J features to 10 to 15, which were used in a naive Bayes classifier (R e1071). The public reads were reprocessed in TCRdb via fastp at Q25 and MiXCR, keeping in-frame beta chains. Merged by CDR3 protein, the rows form single entries marked with the most common genes and DNA. TCRdb's processing, not the study's, gives the V and J calls here. Recorded for this sample are about 360,000 distinct CDR3 sequences; around a sixth of them occurred a single time. The top ten clones comprise about 30% of the sample.

This clonotype showed up many times. It has no known antigen specificity. Base qualities are missing; no much larger clone stands one base away. Sequenced input: blood. This receptor was obtained from a woman younger than 35 with Graves' hyperthyroidism that later progressed to Graves' ophthalmopathy. The chain employs TRBV6-1 and TRBJ2-5; the D gene lacks a confident call. At the DNA level, the sequence is TGTGCCAGCAGCTCTATCGGCGAGACCCAGTACTTC. This encodes CASSSIGETQYF.